These T cell receptor beta chains were read from a single sample in a study of technical replicates of blood from a handful of donors. TCRdb keeps only in-frame clones here, not all; method: immunoSEQ multiplex PCR. The top ten hold over 0.2% of the sample, which has about 71,000 clones, roughly 96% seen once. Sequencing input: T cells isolated from PBMCs. Every receptor here comes from a human donor in good health. The CDR3 runs from the conserved cysteine through the conserved F or W. D genes are given only for firm matches. Size is stated for part of the rows, as once, few or many counts, or as a class when the clone is expanded.

J gene: TRBJ2-5
V gene: TRBV4-2
clone size: NA
D gene: NA
CDR3 DNA: TGTGCCAGCAGCCCGGACCCCGGGACTCAACAAGAGACCCAGTACTTC
CDR3 protein: CASSPDPGTQQETQYF

J gene: TRBJ1-4
V gene: TRBV5-4
clone size: once
D gene: NA
CDR3 DNA: TGTGCCAGCAGCTTGGCAGGGGCAGGGATTAATGAAAAACTGTTTTTT
CDR3 protein: CASSLAGAGINEKLFF

J gene: TRBJ2-1
V gene: TRBV28
clone size: NA
D gene: NA
CDR3 DNA: TGTGCCAGCAGGAGCCCAGTTAGCGTAGTTGAGGAGCAGTTCTTC
CDR3 protein: CASRSPVSVVEEQFF

J gene: TRBJ1-2
V gene: TRBV6-1
clone size: once
D gene: TRBD1
CDR3 DNA: TGTGCCAGCTCGGGACAGGCAAGTTCTGGCTACACCTTC
CDR3 protein: CASSGQASSGYTF

J gene: TRBJ2-1
V gene: TRBV29-1
clone size: NA
D gene: NA
CDR3 DNA: TGCAGCGTTGATCCCGGAGTTCCGAATGAGCAGTTCTTC
CDR3 protein: CSVDPGVPNEQFF

J gene: TRBJ1-2
V gene: TRBV4-1
clone size: NA
D gene: NA
CDR3 DNA: TGCGCCAGCAGCCAAGGGCCGAGATCCGTTCAACAGGGCGTAAGAGGTGGCTACACCTTC
CDR3 protein: CASSQGPRSVQQGVRGGYTF

J gene: TRBJ2-7
V gene: TRBV6-1
clone size: NA
D gene: NA
CDR3 DNA: TGTGCCAGCAGTGGGGACGGACAGCAAGGAGGCTACGAGCAGTACTTC
CDR3 protein: CASSGDGQQGGYEQYF

J gene: TRBJ2-7
V gene: TRBV4-1
clone size: NA
D gene: TRBD1
CDR3 DNA: TGCGCCAGCAGCCGGCCCGGACAGGGGTCCTACGAGCAGTACTTC
CDR3 protein: CASSRPGQGSYEQYF

J gene: TRBJ2-7
V gene: TRBV5-6
clone size: NA
D gene: TRBD2
CDR3 DNA: TGTGCCAGCAGCTCATCCAGCGGGGCGGGGGTTCTTGGAGAGCAGTACTTC
CDR3 protein: CASSSSSGAGVLGEQYF

J gene: TRBJ2-2
V gene: TRBV19
clone size: NA
D gene: NA
CDR3 DNA: TGTGCCAGTAGTCAGGAGGGCCCAGGTGCCGGGGAGCTGTTTTTT
CDR3 protein: CASSQEGPGAGELFF

J gene: TRBJ1-2
V gene: TRBV5-8
clone size: NA
D gene: NA
CDR3 DNA: TGTGCCAGCAGCTGGGGAGAAGCTAACTATGGCTACACCTTC
CDR3 protein: CASSWGEANYGYTF

J gene: TRBJ1-2
V gene: TRBV2
clone size: NA
D gene: NA
CDR3 DNA: TGTGCCAGCAGTGAAGCCTGGGGGCTCTATGGCTACACCTTC
CDR3 protein: CASSEAWGLYGYTF

J gene: TRBJ2-3
V gene: TRBV6-5
clone size: NA
D gene: TRBD1
CDR3 DNA: TGTGCCAGCAGCCCCGCGGACAGGGGAGAGGATACGCAGTATTTT
CDR3 protein: CASSPADRGEDTQYF

J gene: TRBJ2-3
V gene: TRBV5-1
clone size: NA
D gene: NA
CDR3 DNA: TGCGCCAGCAGCTTGGCGCGAATTACCGTATCGGTCACAGATACGCAGTATTTT
CDR3 protein: CASSLARITVSVTDTQYF

J gene: TRBJ2-5
V gene: TRBV7-8
clone size: NA
D gene: TRBD2
CDR3 DNA: TGTGCCAGCAGCTTAGGTCAAGCTTTAGGGAGGGAAGAGACCCAGTACTTC
CDR3 protein: CASSLGQALGREETQYF

J gene: TRBJ1-1
V gene: TRBV30
clone size: NA
D gene: TRBD1
CDR3 DNA: TGTGCCTGGAGTGCCCGGTGGGACAGGGGGCTCGAAGCTTTCTTT
CDR3 protein: CAWSARWDRGLEAFF

J gene: TRBJ1-5
V gene: TRBV27
clone size: NA
D gene: NA
CDR3 DNA: TGTGCCAGCAGTTTGTATGACCCCGGGATCTTTAGCAATCAGCCCCAGCATTTT
CDR3 protein: CASSLYDPGIFSNQPQHF

J gene: TRBJ2-1
V gene: TRBV6-1
clone size: NA
D gene: NA
CDR3 DNA: TGTGCCAGCAGGGTGCTTTTAGCAGAAAAGAATGAGCAGTTCTTC
CDR3 protein: CASRVLLAEKNEQFF

J gene: TRBJ2-7
V gene: TRBV10-2
clone size: NA
D gene: NA
CDR3 DNA: TGCGCCAGCAGTGAGACTTACGAGCAGTACTTC
CDR3 protein: CASSETYEQYF

J gene: TRBJ1-2
V gene: TRBV2
clone size: once
D gene: TRBD1
CDR3 DNA: TGTGCCAGCAGTGCGGGGACAGCCGTCTATGGCTACACCTTC
CDR3 protein: CASSAGTAVYGYTF

J gene: TRBJ2-7
V gene: TRBV2
clone size: NA
D gene: NA
CDR3 DNA: TGTGCCAGCAGTGAAAGGACATCCGGGAGTCCTGCCTTC
CDR3 protein: CASSERTSGSPAF

J gene: TRBJ1-1
V gene: TRBV30
clone size: NA
D gene: NA
CDR3 DNA: TGTGCCTGGAGTCCGGACTGGGAAAACACTGAAGCTTTCTTT
CDR3 protein: CAWSPDWENTEAFF